One and the same sample provided the 11 T cell receptor beta chains below, sequenced in a study of cytomegalovirus exposure and HLA in healthy donors (dated by TCRdb to the late 2010s). Library generation was performed with the immunoSEQ multiplex PCR assay. A mixture of 60 forward primers for TCR Vbeta segments and 13 reverse primers for TCR Jbeta segments was used in the multiplex PCR. TCRdb re-hosts the immuneACCESS table, in-frame sequences only. Its copies lack some clones; in the studies checked, an unresolved V gene accounts for under half of them, and the cause for the rest is not known. The sample's table lists a count of about 120,000 clones. The top ten constitute over 1.5% of the sample. Sequencing used PBMCs. The receptor source for this set is a woman in her thirties or forties in good health and CMV-seropositive.

The chain uses TRBV6-5 and TRBJ1-2; TRBD1 is a possible D gene (6 bases). Trimming cost V 5 bases and J 5 bases, with 9 bases left between them. From germline, CDR1 is MNHEY and CDR2 SVGAGI. The CDR3 totals 12 residues. CDR3 region: CASSGGAYGYTF. The DNA of the CDR3 is TGTGCCAGCAGTGGGGGCGCGTATGGCTACACCTTC.

This chain joins TRBV4-2 and TRBJ2-1; 16 bases are shared with TRBD2. Germline assignment: CDR1 LGHNA and CDR2 YNFKEQ. V shed 4 bases, J shed 6 bases, and the junction held 6 bases outside the gene matches. The CDR3 length is 17 residues. In nucleotides, the CDR3 is TGTGCCAGCAGCCCTCGGGGACTAGCGGGAGGGGGCAATGAGCAGTTCTTC. Protein product: CASSPRGLAGGGNEQFF.

The J gene is TRBJ2-1, the V gene TRBV2; TRBD2 is a possible D gene (6 bases). From germline, CDR1 is SNHLY and CDR2 FYNNEI. The V end lost 5 bases, the J end lost 6 bases, and 17 bases lay between the germline ends. The CDR3 is made up of 15 amino acids. CDR3 residues: CASSSDSSGGNEQFF. Here the CDR3 DNA reads TGTGCCAGCAGTTCTGACTCATCCGGGGGCAATGAGCAGTTCTTC. Complete variable domain (other parts from reference TRBV2 and TRBJ2-1): EPEVTQTPSHQVTQMGQEVILRCVPISNHLYFYWYRQILGQKVEFLVSFYNNEISEKSEIFDDQFSVERPDGSNFTLKIRSTKLEDSAMYFCASSSDSSGGNEQFFGPGTRLTVL.

The V and J genes are TRBV28 and TRBJ1-3; no firm D call. V lost 2 bases to trimming and J lost 10 bases, with 18 bases between them. CDR1 and CDR2 from the germline V gene are MDHEN and SYDVKM. The CDR3 has 15 amino acids. The CDR3 loop reads CASSLRRTRSLTIYF. CDR3 bases: TGTGCCAGCAGTTTACGGAGAACGCGTTCGCTGACCATATATTTT.

The chain employs TRBV30 and TRBJ1-2; 7 bases agree with TRBD1. The CDR3 is made up of 16 amino acids. CDR1 and CDR2 (germline): GTSNPN, SVGIG (reference sequence). V shed 5 bases, J shed 10 bases, and the junction held 22 bases outside the gene matches. CDR3 sequence: CAWFPPRGTVRFSYTF. The CDR3 bases are TGTGCCTGGTTTCCCCCGAGAGGGACAGTAAGATTTTCCTACACCTTC.

The chain joins TRBV11-2 to TRBJ2-1, with D perhaps TRBD2 (5 bases). The V end was cut by 3 bases, the J end by 6 bases, with 15 bases between. CDR1 is SGHAT and CDR2 is FQNNGV in the germline V gene. This CDR3 has 15 residues. CDR3 residues: CASSFGLAVGNEQFF. In DNA form, the CDR3 reads TGTGCCAGCAGCTTCGGGCTAGCAGTAGGCAATGAGCAGTTCTTC.

V usage is TRBV27 and J usage is TRBJ2-7; perhaps TRBD2 as D (5 bases). Germline CDR1 reads MNHEY; CDR2 reads SMNVEV (reference sequence). V shed 8 bases and J shed 7 bases, with 12 bases lying between them. The CDR3 totals 11 residues. CDR3 nucleotides: TGTGCCAGCCTTTACGGGGAGGAGCAGTACTTC. Its protein product is CASLYGEEQYF.

About this clone: In the same sample, other DNA sequences code for this CDR3. V usage is TRBV29-1 and J usage is TRBJ1-1; 10 bases are a match to TRBD1. Germline V gene sequence: CDR1 SQVTM, CDR2 ANQGSEA. This CDR3 is built from 12 residues. V shed 7 bases, J shed 5 bases, and the junction held 4 bases outside the gene matches. DNA for the CDR3: TGCAGCGCTCGGACAGGGGGGACTGAAGCTTTCTTT. Amino acids: CSARTGGTEAFF.

The rearrangement links TRBV29-1 to TRBJ1-1, with TRBD1 matching 7 bases. This CDR3 region has 14 residues. Trimming took 6 bases from V and 5 from J; bases not matched to a gene: 12. The germline V gene encodes CDR1 SQVTM and CDR2 ANQGSEA. The CDR3 reads CSVRHRGEGTEAFF. For the CDR3, the DNA is TGCAGCGTACGACACAGGGGCGAGGGGACTGAAGCTTTCTTT.

The chain is built from TRBV29-1 and TRBJ2-7; tentative D call: TRBD1 (6 bases). CDR1 is SQVTM, CDR2 ANQGSEA, per germline. There are 12 residues in the CDR3. The V gene lost 4 bases and the J gene lost 5 bases, with 12 bases spanning the gap. The CDR3 coding sequence is TGCAGCGTTGGTGCAGGGGTTAACGAGCAGTACTTC. Protein: CSVGAGVNEQYF.

The chain has TRBV21-1 and TRBJ2-7; TRBD1, the table's D call, was not compared with the DNA. TRBV21-1 is given as a pseudogene. The CDR3 contains 16 residues. The CDR3 protein is CASSNSTGTVSYEQYF. As DNA, the CDR3 is TGTGCCAGCAGCAATTCCACCGGGACAGTCTCCTACGAGCAGTACTTC.